This T cell receptor (beta chain) was identified in a study of cytomegalovirus exposure and HLA in healthy donors. The V gene's germline CDR1 is LGHNA and CDR2 YNFKEQ. The length of the CDR3 is 13 residues. V lost 8 bases and J 4 bases, leaving 11 bases between the germline ends. About this clone itself: Its antigen remains unidentified.

The PCR used 60 Vbeta and 13 Jbeta primers. Clones were sequenced by immunoSEQ multiplex PCR, and TCRdb holds only the in-frame ones, with some missing. The sample lists roughly 140,000 clones, more than 70% occurring once. Study conclusions and caveats: The authors later linked a missense DCLRE1C variant to TCR beta V- and J-gene trimming. When the data were analyzed later, several of the most significant clusters appeared to be linked to common viral pathogens.

Sequencing was performed on PBMCs. This receptor was taken from a woman aged 40 to 50 in good health and CMV-seronegative. The V call is TRBV4-2, the J call TRBJ1-4; D is undetermined. CDR3 sequence (DNA): TGTGCCAGCCAGACTAGCTTTAATGAAAAACTGTTTTTT. Translating gives CASQTSFNEKLFF.